This T cell receptor (beta chain) stems from a study of shared clonotypes between healthy human individuals. Study-wide results and caveats: Estimated clonotype richness was generally higher in naive than memory subsets.

Germline-derived CDR1 and CDR2 are MDHEN and SYDVKM. Trimming took 5 bases from V and 12 from J; bases not matched to a gene: 20. The CDR3 is 16 amino acids. On this clone: Antigen specificity is unknown.

As processed by the authors: ImmunoSEQ supplied junction-only sequences lacking quality scores, so filtering was different. The table came from immunoSEQ multiplex PCR; TCRdb's copy has only in-frame clones and leaves some out. The V and J calls and clone size are taken from that table; D and trimming were inferred from the DNA. Here the sample spans roughly 640,000 clones, approximately 79% being singletons. The chain recombines TRBV28 with TRBJ2-7; 9 bases align to TRBD1. This receptor was taken from a woman under 40 in good health. Sequencing input: memory CD4+ T cells sorted from blood. Sample subset: CD45RA-negative fraction. CDR3 nucleotide sequence: TGTGCCAGCAGTCAAGCTATACACCTAACCGGGACAGGGTCGTACTTC. This codes for CASSQAIHLTGTGSYF.